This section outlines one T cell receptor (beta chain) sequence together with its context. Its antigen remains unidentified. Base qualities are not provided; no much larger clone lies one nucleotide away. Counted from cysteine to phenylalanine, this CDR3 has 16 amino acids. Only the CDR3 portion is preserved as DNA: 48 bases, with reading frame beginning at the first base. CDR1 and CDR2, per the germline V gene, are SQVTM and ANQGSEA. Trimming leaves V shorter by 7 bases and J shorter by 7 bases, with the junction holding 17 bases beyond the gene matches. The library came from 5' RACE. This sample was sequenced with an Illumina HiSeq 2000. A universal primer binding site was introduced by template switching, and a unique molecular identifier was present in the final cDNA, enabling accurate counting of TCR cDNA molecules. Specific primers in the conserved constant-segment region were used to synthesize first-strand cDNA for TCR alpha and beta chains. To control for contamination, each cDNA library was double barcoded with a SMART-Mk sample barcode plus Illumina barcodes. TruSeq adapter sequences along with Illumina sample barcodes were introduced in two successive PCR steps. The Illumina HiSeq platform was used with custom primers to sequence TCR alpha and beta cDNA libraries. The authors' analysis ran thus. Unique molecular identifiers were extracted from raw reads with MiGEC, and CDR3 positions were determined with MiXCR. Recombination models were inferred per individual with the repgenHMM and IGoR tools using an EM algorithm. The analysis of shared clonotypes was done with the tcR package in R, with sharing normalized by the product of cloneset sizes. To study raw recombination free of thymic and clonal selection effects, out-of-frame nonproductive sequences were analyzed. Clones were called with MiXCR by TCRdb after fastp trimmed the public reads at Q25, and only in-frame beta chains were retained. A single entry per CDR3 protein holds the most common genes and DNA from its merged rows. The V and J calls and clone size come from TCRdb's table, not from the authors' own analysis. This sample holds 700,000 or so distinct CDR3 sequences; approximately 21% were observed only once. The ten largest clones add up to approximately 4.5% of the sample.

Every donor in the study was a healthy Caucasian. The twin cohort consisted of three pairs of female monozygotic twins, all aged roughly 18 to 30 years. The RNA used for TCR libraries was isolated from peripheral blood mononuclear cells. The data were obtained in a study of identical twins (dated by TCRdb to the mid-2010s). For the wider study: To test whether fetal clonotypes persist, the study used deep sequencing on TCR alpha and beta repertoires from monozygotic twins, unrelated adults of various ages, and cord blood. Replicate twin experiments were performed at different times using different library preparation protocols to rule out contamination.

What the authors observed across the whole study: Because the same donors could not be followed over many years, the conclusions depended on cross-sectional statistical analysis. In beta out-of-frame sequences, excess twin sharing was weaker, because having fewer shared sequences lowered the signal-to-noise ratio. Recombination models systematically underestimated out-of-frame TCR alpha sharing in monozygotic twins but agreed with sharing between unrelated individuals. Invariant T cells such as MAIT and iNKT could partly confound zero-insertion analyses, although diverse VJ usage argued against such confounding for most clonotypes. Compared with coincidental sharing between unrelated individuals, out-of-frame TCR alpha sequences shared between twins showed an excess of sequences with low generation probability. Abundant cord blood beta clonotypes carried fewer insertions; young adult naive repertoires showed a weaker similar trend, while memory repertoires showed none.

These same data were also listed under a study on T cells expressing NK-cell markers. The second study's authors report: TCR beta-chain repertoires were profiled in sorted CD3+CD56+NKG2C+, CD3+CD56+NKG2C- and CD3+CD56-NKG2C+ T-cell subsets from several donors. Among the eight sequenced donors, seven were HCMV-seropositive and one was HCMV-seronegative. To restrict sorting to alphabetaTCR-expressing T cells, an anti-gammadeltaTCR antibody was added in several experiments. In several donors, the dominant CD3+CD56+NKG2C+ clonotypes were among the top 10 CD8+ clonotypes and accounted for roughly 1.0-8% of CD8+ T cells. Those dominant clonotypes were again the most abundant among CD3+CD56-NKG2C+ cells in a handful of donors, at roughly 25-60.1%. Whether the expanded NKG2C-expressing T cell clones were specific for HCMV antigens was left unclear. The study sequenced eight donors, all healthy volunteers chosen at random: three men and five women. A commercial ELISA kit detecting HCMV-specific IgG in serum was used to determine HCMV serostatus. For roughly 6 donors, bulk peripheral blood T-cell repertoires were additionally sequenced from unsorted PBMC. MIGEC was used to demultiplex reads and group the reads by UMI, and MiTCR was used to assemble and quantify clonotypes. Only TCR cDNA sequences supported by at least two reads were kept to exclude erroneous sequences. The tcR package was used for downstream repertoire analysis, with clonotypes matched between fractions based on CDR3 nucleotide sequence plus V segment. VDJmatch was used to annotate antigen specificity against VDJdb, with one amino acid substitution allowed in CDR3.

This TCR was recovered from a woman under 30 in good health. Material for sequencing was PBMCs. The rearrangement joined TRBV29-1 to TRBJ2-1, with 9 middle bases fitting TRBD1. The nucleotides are TGCAGCGCCAAACTTAACCCCGGGACAGGGCGGAATGAGCAGTTCTTC. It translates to CSAKLNPGTGRNEQFF.